The present entry profiles one T cell receptor (beta chain) with its context. The entry originates in a study of T cell changes during pregnancy in multiple sclerosis. The V gene lost 1 base and the J gene lost 6 bases, with 13 bases spanning the gap. The CDR3 is made up of 14 amino acids. In germline, CDR1 is MNHEY, CDR2 SVGAGI. The assay was immunoSEQ multiplex PCR, and TCRdb's table has in-frame clones only and misses some. The repertoire holds around 62,000 clones, roughly nine tenths seen once, with around 2.5% in the top ten. This TCR was recovered from a female donor with multiple sclerosis, enrolled in a pregnancy study. This material consisted of peripheral blood, taken in the first trimester of pregnancy. The rearrangement joins TRBV6-5 to TRBJ2-7; D is perhaps TRBD1 (6 bases). CDR3 in amino acids: CASSYLTGTSEQYF. The CDR3 DNA follows: TGTGCCAGCAGTTACTTAACAGGGACCTCCGAGCAGTACTTC.